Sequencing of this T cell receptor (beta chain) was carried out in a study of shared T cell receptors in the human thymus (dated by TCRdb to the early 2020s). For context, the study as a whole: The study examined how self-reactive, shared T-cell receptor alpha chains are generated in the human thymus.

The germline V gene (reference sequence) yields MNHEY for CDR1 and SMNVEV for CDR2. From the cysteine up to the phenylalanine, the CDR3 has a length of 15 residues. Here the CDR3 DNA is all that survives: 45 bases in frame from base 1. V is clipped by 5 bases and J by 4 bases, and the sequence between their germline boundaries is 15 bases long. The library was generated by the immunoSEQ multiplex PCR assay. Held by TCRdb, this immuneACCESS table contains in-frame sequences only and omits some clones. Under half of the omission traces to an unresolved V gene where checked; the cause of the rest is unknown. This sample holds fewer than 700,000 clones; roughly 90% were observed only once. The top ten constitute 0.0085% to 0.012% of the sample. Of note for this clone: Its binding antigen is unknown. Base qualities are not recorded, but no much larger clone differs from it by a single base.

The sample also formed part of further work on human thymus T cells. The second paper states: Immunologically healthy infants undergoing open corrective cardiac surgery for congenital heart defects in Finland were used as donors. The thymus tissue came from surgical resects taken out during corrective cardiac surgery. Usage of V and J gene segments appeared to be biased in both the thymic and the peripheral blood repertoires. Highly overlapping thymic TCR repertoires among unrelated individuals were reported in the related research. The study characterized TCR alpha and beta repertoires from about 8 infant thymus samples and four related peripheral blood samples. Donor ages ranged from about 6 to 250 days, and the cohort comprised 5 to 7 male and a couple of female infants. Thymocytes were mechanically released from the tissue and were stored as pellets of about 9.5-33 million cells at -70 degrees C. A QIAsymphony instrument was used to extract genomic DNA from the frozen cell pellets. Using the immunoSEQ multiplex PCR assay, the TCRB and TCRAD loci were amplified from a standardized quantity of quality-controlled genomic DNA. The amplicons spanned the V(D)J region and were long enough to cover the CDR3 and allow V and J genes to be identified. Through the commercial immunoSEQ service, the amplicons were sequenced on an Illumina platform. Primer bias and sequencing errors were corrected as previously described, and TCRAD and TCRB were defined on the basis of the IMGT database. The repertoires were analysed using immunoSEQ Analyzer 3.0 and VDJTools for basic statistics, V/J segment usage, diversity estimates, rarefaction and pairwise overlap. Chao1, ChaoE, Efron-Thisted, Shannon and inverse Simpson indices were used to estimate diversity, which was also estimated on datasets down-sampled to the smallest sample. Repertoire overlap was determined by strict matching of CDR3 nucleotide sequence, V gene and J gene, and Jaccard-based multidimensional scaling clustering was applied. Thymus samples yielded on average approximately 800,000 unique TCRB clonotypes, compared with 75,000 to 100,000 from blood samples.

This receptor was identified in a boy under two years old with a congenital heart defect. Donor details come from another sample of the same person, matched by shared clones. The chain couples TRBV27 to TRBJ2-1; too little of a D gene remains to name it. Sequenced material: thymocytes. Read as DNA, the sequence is TGTGCCAGCAGTAACGAGAAGAGGAGTTACAATGAGCAGTTCTTC. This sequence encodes CASSNEKRSYNEQFF.